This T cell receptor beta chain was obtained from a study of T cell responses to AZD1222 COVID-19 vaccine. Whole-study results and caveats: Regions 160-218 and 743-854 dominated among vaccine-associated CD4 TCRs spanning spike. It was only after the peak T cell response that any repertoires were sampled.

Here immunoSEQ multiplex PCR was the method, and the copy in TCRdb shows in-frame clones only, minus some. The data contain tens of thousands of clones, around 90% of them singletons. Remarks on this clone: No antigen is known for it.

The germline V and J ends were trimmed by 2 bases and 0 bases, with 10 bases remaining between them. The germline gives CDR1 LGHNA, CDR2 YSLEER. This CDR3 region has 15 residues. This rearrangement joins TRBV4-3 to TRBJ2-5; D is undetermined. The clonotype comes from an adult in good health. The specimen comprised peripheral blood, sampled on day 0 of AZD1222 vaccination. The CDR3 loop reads CASSQWNTDQETQYF. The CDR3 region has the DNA TGCGCCAGCAGCCAATGGAACACCGACCAAGAGACCCAGTACTTC.